The 25 T cell receptor beta chains in this list originate from one sample, sequenced in a study of cytomegalovirus exposure and HLA in healthy donors. The PCR used 60 Vbeta and 13 Jbeta primers. Data came from immunoSEQ multiplex PCR; TCRdb stores just in-frame clones and leaves some out. Among 130,000 to 150,000 clones listed, roughly 80% were seen once. Input material: PBMCs. These receptors came from a young woman in good health and CMV-seronegative.

The chain has TRBV18 and TRBJ2-5, with 13 bases identical to TRBD2. Looked up from germline, CDR1 is KGHSH and CDR2 is LQKENI. This CDR3 is 16 amino acids long. V trimming: 3 bases; J trimming: 1 base; junction bases outside the gene matches: 2. CDR3 residues: CASSPGLAGAQETQYF. The CDR3 DNA sequence: TGTGCCAGCTCACCCGGACTAGCGGGGGCCCAAGAGACCCAGTACTTC.

The chain joins TRBV5-1 to TRBJ1-2; 9 bases are shared with TRBD1. Unmatched junction bases numbered 11, after V lost 4 bases and J lost 7 bases. CDR1 and CDR2 (germline): SGHRS, YFSETQ. The CDR3 runs 15 residues. The CDR3 DNA reads TGCGCCAGCAGCCTACTAACCGGGACAGGGTGTGGCTACACCTTC. It specifies CASSLLTGTGCGYTF.

V gene TRBV6-5 combines with J gene TRBJ2-5; D is possibly TRBD1 (6 bases). V was pared by 5 bases and J by 2 bases, with 15 bases between. Germline V lookup: CDR1 MNHEY, CDR2 SVGAGI. This CDR3 spans 15 amino acids. In DNA, the CDR3 is TGTGCCAGCAGTCACCACCGGGACACTCAAGAGACCCAGTACTTC. The encoded protein is CASSHHRDTQETQYF.

This clone was picked up one time. J is TRBJ2-7 and V is TRBV11-2; TRBD1 agrees at 10 bases. V was clipped by 1 base and J by 5 bases; unmatched bases: 2. Per the germline V gene, CDR1 is SGHAT and CDR2 is FQNNGV. The CDR3 sequence is 14 residues long. The CDR3 region is CASSLVGQGNEQYF. CDR3 nucleotide sequence: TGTGCCAGCAGCTTAGTGGGACAGGGGAACGAGCAGTACTTC.

The rearrangement joins TRBV19 to TRBJ2-2; a possible D gene is TRBD1 (6 bases). The CDR3 spans 14 residues. Germline CDR1 reads LNHDA; CDR2 reads SQIVND (reference sequence). V shed 4 bases and J shed 1 base, with 7 bases lying between them. The CDR3 nucleotides read TGTGCCAGTAGTAGGACAGAGAACACCGGGGAGCTGTTTTTT. As protein: CASSRTENTGELFF.

A few counts support this clone. The chain couples TRBV9 to TRBJ2-5, with D tentatively TRBD2 (6 bases). In germline, CDR1 is SGDLS, CDR2 YYNGEE. The V end was cut by 0 bases, the J end by 4 bases, with 13 bases between. The CDR3 runs to 15 residues. The CDR3 protein is CASSVVGGARETQYF. The CDR3 DNA sequence: TGTGCCAGCAGCGTAGTAGGAGGGGCTAGAGAGACCCAGTACTTC.

In its sample, this clone was seen once. The V call is TRBV7-9, the J call TRBJ1-4; tentatively, D is TRBD1 (6 bases). The CDR3 has 13 residues. Germline lookup yields CDR1 SEHNR and CDR2 FQNEAQ (reference sequence). The V end lost 10 bases, the J end lost 8 bases, and 17 bases lay between the germline ends. CDR3 in amino acids: CATCRDIGEKLFF. As DNA, the CDR3 is TGTGCCACCTGCCGGGACATCGGGGAAAAACTGTTTTTT.

The chain combines TRBV7-2 with TRBJ2-7; D is uncertain. Germline V gene data show CDR1 as SGHTA and CDR2 as FQGNSA. The CDR3 totals 13 residues. V shed 8 bases and J shed 0 bases, with 11 bases lying between them. DNA for the CDR3: TGTGCCAGCGGCGACTGGAGCTCCTACGAGCAGTACTTC. Its protein product is CASGDWSSYEQYF.

This clone has more than one count but fewer than ten. V and J are TRBV5-5 and TRBJ2-5, with 8 bases aligning to TRBD2. This CDR3 has 16 residues. Germline trimming cut 0 bases from V and 10 bases from J; bases unmatched to any gene: 14. Germline V gene sequence: CDR1 SGHKS, CDR2 YYEKEE (reference sequence). The DNA of the CDR3 is TGTGCCAGCAGCTTGGCGGGAGGGTCCCAGGGATCGAGCCAGTACTTC. The encoded protein is CASSLAGGSQGSSQYF.

This rearrangement joins TRBV6-4 to TRBJ1-2; the D is unclear. In germline, CDR1 is MRHNA, CDR2 SNTAGT. The V end lost 5 bases, the J end lost 4 bases, and 11 bases lay between the germline ends. This CDR3 region has 13 residues. The CDR3, as DNA: TGTGCCAGCAGTCCCGAGGCGGGCTATGGCTACACCTTC. It translates to CASSPEAGYGYTF.

The rearrangement joins TRBV9 to TRBJ1-2, with D unclear. The V end was cut by 4 bases, the J end by 2 bases, with 3 bases between. The germline CDR1 and CDR2 sequences are SGDLS and YYNGEE. There are 11 residues in the CDR3. CDR3 region: CASSSNYGYTF. DNA of the CDR3: TGTGCCAGCAGCTCAAACTATGGCTACACCTTC.

The V and J genes are TRBV30 and TRBJ1-1; maybe TRBD1 (5 bases). Germline V gene data show CDR1 as GTSNPN and CDR2 as SVGIG (reference sequence). Trimming removed 1 base from V and 4 bases from J, with 10 bases in between. This CDR3 has 13 residues. Written as DNA, the CDR3 is TGTGCCTGGAGTGGGGGGGGGTTCACTGAAGCTTTCTTT. This codes for CAWSGGGFTEAFF.

The chain links TRBV21-1 to TRBJ1-1. TRBV21-1 is a pseudogene. The CDR3 length is 16 residues. CDR3 residues: CASSQKRDHVKTEAFF. CDR3 sequence (DNA): TGTGCCAGCAGCCAAAAGCGCGACCACGTTAAGACTGAAGCTTTCTTT.

CDR3: CSVEWPGGSDTQYF. In DNA form, the CDR3 reads TGCAGCGTTGAGTGGCCGGGGGGCTCAGATACGCAGTATTTT. V is TRBV29-1 and J is TRBJ2-3, with D tentatively TRBD2 (7 bases). The germline V and J ends were trimmed by 3 bases and 4 bases, with 14 bases remaining between them. This CDR3 region has 14 residues. Germline V gene lookup returns CDR1 SQVTM and CDR2 ANQGSEA.

The chain uses TRBV30 and TRBJ2-7; 14 nucleotides match TRBD2. Germline V CDR1 and CDR2: GTSNPN, SVGIG (reference sequence). The CDR3 spans 15 residues. The V segment lost 5 bases and the J segment 5 bases; nucleotides outside the gene matches: 8. CDR3 in amino acids: CAWRRLAGGPDEQYF. CDR3 nucleotides: TGTGCCTGGCGGAGACTAGCGGGAGGGCCGGACGAGCAGTACTTC.

This chain links TRBV7-3 with TRBJ2-3, with 9 bases fitting TRBD1. CDR3 length equals 14 residues. The V segment lost 5 bases and the J segment 5 bases; nucleotides outside the gene matches: 5. Per the germline V gene, CDR1 is SGHTA and CDR2 is FQGTGA. The CDR3, as DNA: TGTGCCAGCAGCATAGGGACAGGGCTAGATACGCAGTATTTT. Translating gives CASSIGTGLDTQYF. The full variable domain, rest sourced from reference TRBV7-3 and TRBJ2-3, is GAGVSQTPSNKVTEKGKYVELRCDPISGHTALYWYRQSLGQGPEFLIYFQGTGAADDSGLPNDRFFAVRPEGSVSTLKIQRTERGDSAVYLCASSIGTGLDTQYFGPGTRLTVL.

The rearrangement uses TRBV7-2 and TRBJ2-5; 10 nucleotides agree with TRBD2. J gave up 5 bases and V 6 bases, and 15 bases lay outside the gene matches. The germline CDR1 and CDR2 sequences are SGHTA and FQGNSA. The CDR3 consists of 17 residues. The CDR3 spells CASRITSGAHTRETQYF. CDR3 nucleotide sequence: TGTGCCAGCAGAATCACTAGCGGGGCCCATACCCGGGAGACCCAGTACTTC.

In this sample, this clone turned up many times. The chain uses TRBV27 and TRBJ2-1; 7 bases line up with TRBD1. Per germline, CDR1 MNHEY and CDR2 SMNVEV (reference sequence). J was trimmed by 8 bases and V by 5 bases; bases with no gene match: 6. The CDR3 length is 13 residues. DNA for the CDR3: TGTGCCAGCAGTGGCGACCAGGGGGATGAGCAGTTCTTC. This translates into CASSGDQGDEQFF.

The gene calls are TRBV28 and TRBJ1-1, with D possibly being TRBD1 (5 bases). CDR3 size: 11 residues. Looked up from germline, CDR1 is MDHEN and CDR2 is SYDVKM. The V end lost 7 bases, the J end lost 7 bases, and 10 bases lay between the germline ends. Here the CDR3 DNA reads TGTGCCAGCAAGACAGTGCGTGAAGCTTTCTTT. Its translation is CASKTVREAFF.

About this clone: The germline gene is not matched at one end of the junction; a read error may be the cause. V and J are TRBV7-9 and TRBJ1-2, with D uncertain. This CDR3 contains 14 residues. Germline CDR1 and CDR2: SEHNR and FQNEAQ (reference sequence). The CDR3 here is CSSSRSRVPYGYTF. The CDR3 DNA is TGTTCCAGCAGCCGCAGCCGGGTGCCCTATGGCTACACCTTC. The complete variable domain, with remaining parts taken from reference TRBV7-9 and TRBJ1-2, reads DTGVSQNPRHKITKRGQNVTFRCDPISEHNRLYWYRQTLGQGPEFLTYFQNEAQLEKSRLLSDRFSAERPKGSFSTLEIQRTEQGDSAMYLCSSSRSRVPYGYTFGSGTRLTVV.

This rearrangement joins TRBV28 to TRBJ2-1, with 12 bases that match TRBD2. Germline trimming cut 5 bases from V and 6 bases from J; bases unmatched to any gene: 2. The V gene's germline CDR1 is MDHEN and CDR2 SYDVKM. The CDR3 consists of 14 residues. CDR3 amino acids: CASSPSGRANEQFF. The CDR3 DNA reads TGTGCCAGCAGTCCTAGCGGGAGGGCCAATGAGCAGTTCTTC.

The gene calls are TRBV18 and TRBJ1-1, with D perhaps matching TRBD1 (6 bases). Germline V gene sequence: CDR1 KGHSH, CDR2 LQKENI. The length of the CDR3 is 14 residues. The V and J ends lost 1 base and 6 bases respectively, with 12 bases between them. The CDR3 reads CASSPRAGESEAFF. The DNA for the CDR3 is TGTGCCAGCTCACCACGGGCAGGGGAATCTGAAGCTTTCTTT.

V and J are TRBV27 and TRBJ2-2, with TRBD1 matching 7 bases. CDR1 is MNHEY, CDR2 SMNVEV, per germline (reference sequence). The V and J ends lost 2 bases and 6 bases, in that order; junction bases with no gene match: 6. The CDR3 has 15 amino acids. CDR3 in amino acids: CASSLAGTVAGELFF. The CDR3 DNA reads as TGTGCCAGCAGTTTAGCCGGGACAGTAGCCGGGGAGCTGTTTTTT.

Concerning this clone itself: Other DNA sequences in this specimen translate into the identical CDR3. This rearrangement joins TRBV5-1 to TRBJ2-2; D may be TRBD2 (5 bases). This CDR3 has 15 amino acids. The V gene lost 0 bases and the J gene lost 2 bases, with 8 bases spanning the gap. CDR1 and CDR2 from the germline V gene are SGHRS and YFSETQ. DNA of the CDR3: TGCGCCAGCAGCTTGGATAGCGTTAACACCGGGGAGCTGTTTTTT. It encodes CASSLDSVNTGELFF.

This chain joins TRBV19 and TRBJ1-5; 8 nucleotides match TRBD1. With V trimmed by 4 bases and J by 11 bases, 16 bases remained unmatched. The CDR3 is 16 amino acids. CDR1 and CDR2 from the germline V gene are LNHDA and SQIVND (reference sequence). As DNA, the CDR3 is TGTGCCAGTAGTACAGGTCACGGGACAGGTCATAGGGCCCAGCATTTT. It codes for CASSTGHGTGHRAQHF. Complete variable domain (other parts from reference TRBV19 and TRBJ1-5): DGGITQSPKYLFRKEGQNVTLSCEQNLNHDAMYWYRQDPGQGLRLIYYSQIVNDFQKGDIAEGYSVSREKKESFPLTVTSAQKNPTAFYLCASSTGHGTGHRAQHFGDGTRLSIL.